A selection of T cell receptor beta chains follows, all from one sample in a study of regulatory T cells in long-lasting Graves disease. MiXCR was run by TCRdb on the multiplex PCR reads, yielding one entry per CDR3 protein. The repertoire has roughly 700,000 distinct CDR3 sequences, 25% to 30% of them found once; the top ten carry around 40%. Sample: peripheral blood mononuclear cells (PBMCs), taken when the disease was refractory, from a patient treated with antithyroid drugs. All receptors derive from a female donor with Graves disease. The CDR3 runs from the conserved cysteine through the conserved F or W. A D gene is named only where the DNA matches it firmly. Size is stated for part of the rows, as once, few or many counts, or as a class when the clone is expanded.

TRBJ1-5 TRBV9 - TRBD1 TGTGCCAGCAGCCCACACCCTGGGACAGTGAATCAGCCCCAGCATTTT CASSPHPGTVNQPQHF
TRBJ2-7 TRBV20-1 - - TGCAGTGCTAGAAACCTGGACGGCTACGAGCAGTACTTC CSARNLDGYEQYF
TRBJ2-7 TRBV20-1 - TRBD2 TGCAGTGCCAGACTAGCGGACTCCTACGAGCAGTACTTC CSARLADSYEQYF
TRBJ1-5 TRBV12-3/TRBV12-4 many - TGTGCCAGCAGTTTTGGGGGAATCAATCAGCCCCAGCATTTT CASSFGGINQPQHF
TRBJ1-1 TRBV12-3/TRBV12-4 - - TGTGCCAGCAGTTTTCGGGGGCCAACGACTGAAGCTTTCTTT CASSFRGPTTEAFF
TRBJ1-6 TRBV20-1 few TRBD1 TGCAGTGCTAGAGAGGGGGGACAGGGGTATTCACCCCTCCACTTT CSAREGGQGYSPLHF
TRBJ2-7 TRBV20-1 - TRBD1 TGCAGTGCTGGCCGAAGGCGAGGGACAGGGTACTACGGGCAGTACTTC CSAGRRRGTGYYGQYF
TRBJ1-6 TRBV6-1 few - TGTGCCAGCACCGAGCTTACAGTCCTCAGGACCTATAATTCACCCCTCCACTTT CASTELTVLRTYNSPLHF
TRBJ2-5 TRBV9 - - TGTGCCAGCAGCGTAGGGGGCGCATCGGAGACCCAGTACTTC CASSVGGASETQYF
TRBJ2-2 TRBV28 many TRBD1 TGTGCCAGCACCATCGGGCCGAGGACAGGCTACACCGGGGAGCTGTTTTTT CASTIGPRTGYTGELFF
TRBJ1-1 TRBV2 few - TGTGCCCGCAGGGAGGTACAGAACACTGAAGCTTTCTTT CARREVQNTEAFF